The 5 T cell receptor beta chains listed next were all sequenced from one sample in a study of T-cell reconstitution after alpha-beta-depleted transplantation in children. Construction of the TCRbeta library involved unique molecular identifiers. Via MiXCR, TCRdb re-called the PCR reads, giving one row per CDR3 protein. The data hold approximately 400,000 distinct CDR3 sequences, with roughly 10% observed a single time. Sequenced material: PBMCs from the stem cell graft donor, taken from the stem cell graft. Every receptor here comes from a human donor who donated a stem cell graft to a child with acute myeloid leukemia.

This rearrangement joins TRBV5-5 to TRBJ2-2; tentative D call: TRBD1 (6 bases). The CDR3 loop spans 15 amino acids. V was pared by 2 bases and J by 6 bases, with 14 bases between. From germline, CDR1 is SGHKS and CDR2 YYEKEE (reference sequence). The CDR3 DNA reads TGTGCCAGCAGCTTCATTGCAGGGGAAGCCGGGGAGCTGTTTTTT. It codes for CASSFIAGEAGELFF.

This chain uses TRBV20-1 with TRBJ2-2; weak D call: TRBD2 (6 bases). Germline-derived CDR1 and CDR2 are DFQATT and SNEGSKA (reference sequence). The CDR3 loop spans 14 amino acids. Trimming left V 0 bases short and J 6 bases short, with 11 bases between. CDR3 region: CSARDVSGPGELFF. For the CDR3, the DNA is TGCAGTGCTAGAGATGTTAGCGGTCCCGGGGAGCTGTTTTTT.

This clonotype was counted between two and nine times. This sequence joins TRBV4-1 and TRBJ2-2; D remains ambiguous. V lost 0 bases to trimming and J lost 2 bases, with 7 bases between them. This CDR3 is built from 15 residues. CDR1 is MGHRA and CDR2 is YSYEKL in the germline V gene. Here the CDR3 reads CASSQDQENTGELFF. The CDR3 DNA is TGCGCCAGCAGCCAAGATCAGGAAAACACCGGGGAGCTGTTTTTT.

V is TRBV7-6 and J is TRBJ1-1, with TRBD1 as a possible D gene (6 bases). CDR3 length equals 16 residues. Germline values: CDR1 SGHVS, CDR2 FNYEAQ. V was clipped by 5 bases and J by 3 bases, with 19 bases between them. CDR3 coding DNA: TGTGCCAGCAGCGGGGGGGTGGGGGGCGGATACACTGAAGCTTTCTTT. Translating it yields CASSGGVGGGYTEAFF. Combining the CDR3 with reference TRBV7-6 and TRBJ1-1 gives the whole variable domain GAGVSQSPRYKVTKRGQDVALRCDPISGHVSLYWYRQALGQGPEFLTYFNYEAQQDKSGLPNDRFSAERPEGSISTLTIQRTEQRDSAMYRCASSGGVGGGYTEAFFGQGTRLTVV.

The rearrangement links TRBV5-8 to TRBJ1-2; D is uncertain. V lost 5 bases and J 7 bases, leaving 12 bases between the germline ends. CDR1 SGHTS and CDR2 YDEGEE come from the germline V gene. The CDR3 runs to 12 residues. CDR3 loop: CASRTRGGGYTF. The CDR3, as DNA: TGTGCCAGCAGGACACGAGGTGGTGGCTACACCTTC.